Each of the 27 T cell receptor beta chains below was sequenced from the same sample in a study of cytomegalovirus exposure and HLA in healthy donors. The PCR contained 60 Vbeta and 13 Jbeta primers. The repertoire was sequenced with immunoSEQ multiplex PCR; TCRdb's copy has only in-frame clones and lacks some. Among 120,000 to 150,000 clones listed, about 75% were seen once. The material sequenced was PBMCs. Every receptor here comes from a man in his 60s in good health and CMV-seronegative.

This clone has a handful of counts. The chain joins TRBV19 to TRBJ2-1; 7 nucleotides match TRBD2. The V gene end was trimmed by 2 bases and the J gene end by 4 bases; junction bases not matched to a gene: 5. Germline V gene data show CDR1 as LNHDA and CDR2 as SQIVND (reference sequence). The CDR3 covers 15 residues. The CDR3 here is CASSITLAEYNEQFF. The CDR3 DNA reads as TGTGCCAGTAGTATAACTCTAGCGGAATACAATGAGCAGTTCTTC.

This clone appeared a few times. The germline gene is not matched at one end of the junction; a read error may be the cause. For the CDR3, the DNA is TGTTCCAGCAGCTTAGGGCAGAATCAGCCCCAGCATTTT. Translating gives CSSSLGQNQPQHF. The chain recombines TRBV7-9 with TRBJ1-5; D not resolved. CDR1 is SEHNR and CDR2 is FQNEAQ in the germline V gene (reference sequence). This CDR3 has 13 amino acids.

The V gene is TRBV10-3, the J gene TRBJ1-5; D might be TRBD1 (6 bases). V gave up 4 bases and J gave up 6 bases, with 10 bases separating them. CDR3 size: 13 residues. Germline loops: CDR1 ENHRY, CDR2 SYGVKD. CDR3 nucleotides: TGTGCCATCAGTGGACAGGAAAGTCAGCCCCAGCATTTT. Translated, it gives CAISGQESQPQHF.

This clone was seen only once. The chain combines TRBV28 with TRBJ2-3; D gene uncertain. Germline-derived CDR1 and CDR2 are MDHEN and SYDVKM. The CDR3 has 15 amino acids. Trimming removed 6 bases at V and 1 base at J, with 14 bases between. The CDR3 sequence: CASSRLGSGTDTQYF. The CDR3 DNA is TGTGCCAGCAGCCGCCTAGGATCGGGCACAGATACGCAGTATTTT.

The chain couples TRBV6-5 to TRBJ2-1; maybe TRBD1 (6 bases). Germline lookup yields CDR1 MNHEY and CDR2 SVGAGI. Trimming shortened V by 4 bases and J by 0 bases, and 13 bases separated the two germline ends. The CDR3 runs 16 residues. CDR3 in amino acids: CASSSLTGSSYNEQFF. In nucleotides, the CDR3 is TGTGCCAGCAGTTCCCTCACAGGGAGCTCCTACAATGAGCAGTTCTTC.

In its sample, this clone was seen a few times. The V call is TRBV19, the J call TRBJ1-1; 9 bases map to TRBD1. CDR3 length equals 14 residues. Germline V gives CDR1 LNHDA, CDR2 SQIVND (reference sequence). After removal of 5 bases from V and 1 base from J, the junction contained 2 bases not matched to a gene. In DNA, the CDR3 is TGTGCCAGTAGTTGGGGACAGGGGAACACTGAAGCTTTCTTT. It is translated as CASSWGQGNTEAFF.

The chain is built from TRBV27 and TRBJ2-5; D is uncertain. This CDR3 comprises 14 residues. Trimming stripped 1 base from V and 0 bases from J, with 6 bases between. Germline V lookup: CDR1 MNHEY, CDR2 SMNVEV (reference sequence). The CDR3 sequence: CASSLWAYQETQYF. CDR3 in DNA: TGTGCCAGCAGTTTATGGGCGTACCAAGAGACCCAGTACTTC.

This clone has only a few counts. This chain links TRBV30 with TRBJ1-1; D possibly corresponds to TRBD1 (5 bases). CDR1 is GTSNPN and CDR2 is SVGIG in the germline V gene (reference sequence). The CDR3 totals 13 residues. Trimming shortened V by 2 bases and J by 0 bases, and 7 bases separated the two germline ends. The DNA of the CDR3 is TGTGCCTGGAGTAGACAGCTGAACACTGAAGCTTTCTTT. Translation: CAWSRQLNTEAFF.

The CDR3 region is CASSPGGQANTEAFF. CDR3 DNA sequence: TGTGCCAGCAGCCCCGGTGGACAGGCTAACACTGAAGCTTTCTTT. This rearrangement joins TRBV9 to TRBJ1-1; TRBD1 aligns across 7 bases. The CDR3 length is 15 residues. The germline V gene has CDR1 SGDLS and CDR2 YYNGEE. V trimming: 4 bases; J trimming: 2 bases; junction bases outside the gene matches: 8.

This clone came up a few times. V and J are TRBV6-6 and TRBJ1-1; no reliable D call. Germline CDR1 is MNHNY and CDR2 is SVGAGI (reference sequence). Deletions cut 2 bases from V and 8 bases from J, with 15 bases between. The CDR3 has 14 residues. The CDR3 protein is CASSYGFGGYEAFF. In DNA, the CDR3 is TGTGCCAGCAGTTACGGGTTCGGAGGCTACGAAGCTTTCTTT.

The table lists this clone with a count of one. The chain employs TRBV4-1 and TRBJ2-7; tentative D call: TRBD1 (5 bases). The CDR3 extends over 14 amino acids. The germline V gene has CDR1 MGHRA and CDR2 YSYEKL. V lost 0 bases and J 3 bases, leaving 9 bases between the germline ends. The CDR3 loop is CASSQDTTGYEQYF. Here the CDR3 DNA reads TGCGCCAGCAGCCAAGATACAACAGGCTACGAGCAGTACTTC.

The rearrangement links TRBV19 to TRBJ2-2; D is perhaps TRBD1 (5 bases). Between the trimmed V and J ends, which lost 9 bases and 6 bases, there was a span of 14 bases. This CDR3 is built from 13 residues. The germline CDR1 and CDR2 sequences are LNHDA and SQIVND (reference sequence). The CDR3 coding sequence is TGTGCCAGCGGTACAAGACAGTCCGGGGAGCTGTTTTTT. Amino acids: CASGTRQSGELFF.

The rearrangement joins TRBV10-3 to TRBJ2-5, with 10 nucleotides matching TRBD1. CDR3 size: 15 residues. V lost 5 bases, J lost 2 bases, and 5 bases stayed unmatched. Per germline, CDR1 ENHRY and CDR2 SYGVKD. In nucleotides, the CDR3 is TGTGCCATCAGTTTGGGACAGGGGACACAAGAGACCCAGTACTTC. Protein sequence: CAISLGQGTQETQYF.

The rearrangement links TRBV30 to TRBJ2-1; 8 nucleotides agree with TRBD2. Germline V gene sequence: CDR1 GTSNPN, CDR2 SVGIG (reference sequence). There are 15 residues in the CDR3. After removal of 3 bases from V and 3 bases from J, the junction contained 7 bases not matched to a gene. The CDR3 protein is CAWRRSSGNYNEQFF. Written as DNA, the CDR3 is TGTGCCTGGAGGCGGAGTAGCGGGAACTACAATGAGCAGTTCTTC.

The genes are TRBV29-1 and TRBJ1-2; TRBD1 might be the D (6 bases). Germline V gives CDR1 SQVTM, CDR2 ANQGSEA. CDR3 length equals 14 residues. Trimming stripped 1 base from V and 1 base from J, with 10 bases between. The CDR3 region is CSVEGEGGNYGYTF. Here the CDR3 DNA reads TGCAGCGTTGAAGGGGAGGGGGGTAACTATGGCTACACCTTC.

The count of this clone is one. The chain uses TRBV30 and TRBJ1-2; TRBD1 is a possible D gene (5 bases). This CDR3 has 12 amino acids. The V gene's germline CDR1 is GTSNPN and CDR2 SVGIG (reference sequence). The V gene lost 3 bases and the J gene lost 4 bases, with 9 bases spanning the gap. CDR3 bases: TGTGCCTGGAGGGATACAGGCTATGGCTACACCTTC. Protein product: CAWRDTGYGYTF.

This chain connects TRBV28 to TRBJ1-1; TRBD1 agrees at 9 bases. J was trimmed by 5 bases and V by 6 bases; bases with no gene match: 10. The V gene's germline CDR1 is MDHEN and CDR2 SYDVKM. There are 15 residues in the CDR3. The CDR3 nucleotides read TGTGCCAGCAGGCCCTGGGACAGGGAAAAAACTGAAGCTTTCTTT. Its translation is CASRPWDREKTEAFF. The full variable domain, with the rest looked up from reference TRBV28 and TRBJ1-1, is DVKVTQSSRYLVKRTGEKVFLECVQDMDHENMFWYRQDPGLGLRLIYFSYDVKMKEKGDIPEGYSVSREKKERFSLILESASTNQTSMYLCASRPWDREKTEAFFGQGTRLTVV.

This clone was seen more than once but under ten times. V usage is TRBV4-3 and J usage is TRBJ2-2; 8 positions agree with TRBD2. Germline V lookup: CDR1 LGHNA, CDR2 YSLEER. V was pared by 0 bases and J by 4 bases, with 7 bases of the junction left unmatched. The CDR3 consists of 17 residues. CDR3 bases: TGCGCCAGCAGCCAAGATCGGGGGGGGCGAGTCACCGGGGAGCTGTTTTTT. It encodes CASSQDRGGRVTGELFF.

This rearrangement joins TRBV6-5 to TRBJ2-4; the D is unclear. The CDR3 spans 13 residues. Looked up from germline, CDR1 is MNHEY and CDR2 is SVGAGI. V shed 4 bases and J shed 10 bases, with 14 bases lying between them. Written as DNA, the CDR3 is TGTGCCAGCAGTTCACCGGCCCCCAGGATTCAGTACTTC. Protein product: CASSSPAPRIQYF.

This clone was counted between two and nine times. The chain recombines TRBV27 with TRBJ2-1, with 7 bases that match TRBD2. From germline, CDR1 is MNHEY and CDR2 SMNVEV (reference sequence). The CDR3 has 14 residues. With 6 bases clipped from V and 7 bases from J, the junction kept 9 bases outside the gene matches. CDR3 DNA sequence: TGTGCCAGCAGGATGGGCGGGAGTAGGAATGAGCAGTTCTTC. Residues: CASRMGGSRNEQFF.

This chain uses TRBV7-2 with TRBJ2-5; possible D gene TRBD2, 5 bases. The length of the CDR3 is 15 residues. Germline CDR1 reads SGHTA; CDR2 reads FQGNSA. V was pared by 2 bases and J by 3 bases, with 13 bases between. The CDR3, as DNA: TGTGCCAGCAGCTTATTGGGCGGGCCTGAAGAGACCCAGTACTTC. It yields the protein CASSLLGGPEETQYF.

V usage is TRBV2 and J usage is TRBJ1-5; unclear D gene. The V gene lost 4 bases and the J gene lost 3 bases, with 7 bases spanning the gap. The CDR3 is 13 amino acids. CDR1 is SNHLY, CDR2 FYNNEI, per germline. The CDR3 DNA is TGTGCCAGCAGTGGACTTCCCAATCAGCCCCAGCATTTT. Protein sequence: CASSGLPNQPQHF.

In this sample, this clone turned up a few times. The rearrangement links TRBV5-1 to TRBJ2-1; TRBD2 matches 10 bases. Germline V CDR1 and CDR2: SGHRS, YFSETQ. Losses at the gene ends were 6 bases for V and 7 bases for J; bases not matched to a gene: 10. The CDR3 sequence is 15 residues long. CDR3 in amino acids: CASTESAGGKNEQFF. The CDR3 bases are TGCGCCAGCACCGAATCAGCGGGAGGGAAAAATGAGCAGTTCTTC.

The CDR3 is CASSIQGPPGPNYGYTF. The CDR3 DNA reads as TGTGCCAGTAGTATCCAGGGGCCCCCGGGTCCCAACTATGGCTACACCTTC. The chain couples TRBV19 to TRBJ1-2; TRBD1 might be the D (6 bases). This CDR3 is built from 17 residues. Trimming cost V 3 bases and J 2 bases, with 19 bases left between them. Germline V gives CDR1 LNHDA, CDR2 SQIVND (reference sequence).

This clone was counted between two and nine times. The V and J genes are TRBV29-1 and TRBJ1-1; 8 bases fit TRBD1. The V gene's germline CDR1 is SQVTM and CDR2 ANQGSEA. Trimming took 5 bases from V and 4 from J; bases not matched to a gene: 3. This CDR3 is built from 12 residues. Here the CDR3 DNA reads TGCAGCGTTACAGGGGGAGGCACTGAAGCTTTCTTT. This encodes CSVTGGGTEAFF.

V and J are TRBV28 and TRBJ1-1; no clear D gene. The CDR3 extends over 15 amino acids. Germline-derived CDR1 and CDR2 are MDHEN and SYDVKM. V lost 2 bases to trimming and J lost 0 bases, with 10 bases between them. The CDR3 reads CASSLIIELNTEAFF. The CDR3 DNA reads TGTGCCAGCAGTTTAATAATTGAGCTGAACACTGAAGCTTTCTTT.

The CDR3 loop is CASAWLTSGNSYEQYF. As DNA, the CDR3 is TGTGCCAGCGCTTGGTTAACTAGCGGGAACTCCTACGAGCAGTACTTC. The V and J genes are TRBV27 and TRBJ2-7; TRBD2 matches at 10 bases. The CDR3 sequence is 16 residues long. Germline-derived CDR1 and CDR2 are MNHEY and SMNVEV (reference sequence). The ends lost 8 bases at V and 0 bases at J; junction bases unmatched: 10.